This T cell receptor (beta chain) was obtained from a study of T cells in Graves' hyperthyroidism and ophthalmopathy (dated by TCRdb to the late 2010s). Background on the whole study: Peripheral blood samples were taken at initial diagnosis, before any treatment was given. TCR V-J signatures able to tell the groups apart were searched for in a discovery cohort of approximately 95 patients, of whom more than 40 had Graves' ophthalmopathy and more than 55 had stable Graves' hyperthyroidism. Thyroid tissue and blood T-cell repertoires from roughly six Graves' hyperthyroidism patients were also compared in the study. For training and testing, the roughly 93 patients in the discovery cohort were randomly divided in a 7:3 ratio. Prospective prediction of ophthalmopathy was tested in an independent validation cohort of fewer than 20 hyperthyroidism patients and 17 patients who later progressed to ophthalmopathy. After sampling, hyperthyroidism patients received methimazole starting at 30 mg daily, and ophthalmopathy patients received high-dose intravenous methylprednisolone. The paper reports TCR Vbeta CDR3 sequencing of 135 peripheral blood samples: 43 ophthalmopathy, fewer than 80 hyperthyroidism and approximately 17 progressor patients. The full study reports these points: A 13 V-J signature model separated ophthalmopathy from stable hyperthyroidism, with approximately 87% sensitivity and roughly 82% specificity in cross-validation and 80%/75% in testing. Most expanded thyroid clonotypes (frequency above 0.001) were also found in blood, which suggests that blood repertoires may mirror thyroid immune responses. No statistical method was used to set the sample size in advance, and investigators knew the group allocation. In validation, the model predicted progression to ophthalmopathy with 60% to 71% sensitivity and 72% to 85% specificity, a median of about 6.7 months before onset.

Only a few counts were recorded for this clonotype. Its binding antigen is unknown. No base-level quality is on record; no much larger clone is a single base apart. The TCR beta CDR3 regions were amplified from the RNA transcripts. For the first round of RT-PCR on the TCR CDR3, the HTBI primer set was used together with the Qiagen OneStep RT-PCR kit. A second multiplex PCR round built the libraries, followed by size selection and purification. Paired-end sequencing of the libraries was performed with 100 bp reads on an Illumina HiSeq2000. In the authors' own workflow: SOAPnuke was used to process the raw data, throwing out any read that contained adapters or uncalled bases, had a mean Phred below 15, or lacked an exact constant-primer or identifier match. COPE v1.2.5 was used to merge the high-quality paired reads, and each unique nucleotide sequence was defined as a clonotype. MiTCR v1.1 was used to align clonotypes to the IMGT TRBV, TRBD and TRBJ reference segments. The analysis included only V-J combinations with a frequency above 0.0001, which together covered around 99% of the repertoires. A TCS score was defined as the ratio between F50 (clonal expansion) and ExV (chaos), using BLOSUM62-based TCRdist between CDR3 peptides within each V-J. Welch's t-statistics and random forest reduced several hundred V-J features to roughly 13, which were used in a naive Bayes classifier (R e1071). Using fastp trimming at Q25 and MiXCR clonotype assembly, TCRdb reanalyzed the public sequencing data and kept in-frame beta chains. For every CDR3 protein sequence, its rows merge into one entry that carries the most common genes and DNA. It is TCRdb's table, rather than the study itself, that gives the V and J calls and clone size. Counted in this sample were about half a million distinct CDR3 sequences; roughly 22% of them appeared once. Approximately 54% of the sample goes to the ten largest clones.

Ophthalmopathy patients had moderately to severely active disease, Clinical Activity Score of at least 3, NOSPECS grade of at least 4, and duration under 3 months. Any patient with an uncontrolled infection, another autoimmune disease, pregnancy or lactation was excluded. Diagnoses relied on clinical symptoms, serum thyroxine and TRAb, thyroid ultrasound and orbital computed tomography. PBMCs were isolated from 7.5 to 10 ml of fresh peripheral blood by Ficoll-Paque density gradient centrifugation. Total RNA was extracted using Trizol reagent, and RNA quality was assessed on an Agilent 2100 Bioanalyzer. The receptor's source is a woman aged 70-85 years with Graves' ophthalmopathy. Sample: blood.

The DNA is TGTGCCAGCAGTTTAAGCAGCGAGAACACTGAAGCTTTCTTT. This is translated as CASSLSSENTEAFF. Recombination joined TRBV12-3 or TRBV12-4 with TRBJ1-1; no D segment can be confidently identified. Cut back by 2 bases and 1 base, the V and J ends lie 8 bases apart. The CDR3 starts with the cysteine, ends with the phenylalanine, and has 14 residues. The kept DNA is CDR3 alone, 42 bases in frame from the first base.